The 31 T cell receptor beta chains given below trace back to one sample, sequenced in a study of blood T cell repertoires in COVID-19. The repertoire was sequenced with immunoSEQ multiplex PCR; TCRdb's copy has only in-frame clones and lacks some. The sample has about 20,000 clones; about 90% are singletons. The sequencing input was peripheral blood. These receptors all stem from a man aged 70 or older with acute or convalescent COVID-19.

The chain carries TRBV5-5 and TRBJ1-1; no clear D gene. There are 13 residues in the CDR3. V dropped 6 bases and J dropped 1 base, with 10 bases sitting between them. Germline CDR1 and CDR2: SGHKS and YYEKEE (reference sequence). CDR3 sequence (DNA): TGTGCCAGCACTACTGCAGGGAACACTGAAGCTTTCTTT. This gives the protein CASTTAGNTEAFF.

The chain has TRBV5-4 and TRBJ2-6; 8 bases fit TRBD1. The germline CDR1 and CDR2 sequences are SGHNT and YYREEE (reference sequence). This CDR3 spans 15 amino acids. With 4 bases clipped from V and 4 bases from J, the junction kept 4 bases outside the gene matches. In DNA form, the CDR3 reads TGTGCCAGCAGCCTCAACAGGGGGGGGGCCAACGTCCTGACTTTC. Translation: CASSLNRGGANVLTF. The complete variable domain, with remaining parts taken from reference TRBV5-4 and TRBJ2-6, reads ETGVTQSPTHLIKTRGQQVTLRCSSQSGHNTVSWYQQALGQGPQFIFQYYREEENGRGNFPPRFSGLQFPNYSSELNVNALELDDSALYLCASSLNRGGANVLTFGAGSRLTVL.

This rearrangement joins TRBV4-1 to TRBJ1-1; a possible D gene is TRBD1 (5 bases). Germline V gene data show CDR1 as MGHRA and CDR2 as YSYEKL. V was trimmed by 4 bases and J by 3 bases, leaving 9 bases between them. The CDR3 contains 13 residues. The CDR3 spells CASSRNRHTEAFF. CDR3 nucleotides: TGCGCCAGCAGCCGCAACAGGCACACTGAAGCTTTCTTT.

The chain uses TRBV6-4 and TRBJ2-1; 7 bases agree with TRBD1. The CDR3 spans 13 residues. CDR1 and CDR2 (germline): MRHNA, SNTAGT. The junction had 6 bases not matched to a gene; V was cut back by 5 bases and J by 8 bases. The CDR3 DNA sequence: TGTGCCAGCAGTCGGGACAGTACAGATGAGCAGTTCTTC. The encoded protein is CASSRDSTDEQFF.

V and J are TRBV12-5 and TRBJ2-1, with 8 positions matching TRBD1. V dropped 6 bases and J dropped 3; count of bases not matched to a gene: 7. The V gene's germline CDR1 is LGHNT and CDR2 FRNRAP. This CDR3 comprises 15 residues. The DNA for the CDR3 is TGTGCTAGTGGCCGCCAAACAGGGGGCTACAATGAGCAGTTCTTC. Translating it yields CASGRQTGGYNEQFF.

This rearrangement joins TRBV18 to TRBJ2-7; 10 nucleotides match TRBD1. This CDR3 region has 18 residues. V shed 4 bases and J 3 bases; nucleotides not matched to a gene: 15. CDR1 and CDR2 from the germline V gene are KGHSH and LQKENI. The CDR3 is CASSLISGQGSWGYEQYF. The CDR3 DNA is TGTGCCAGCTCACTAATATCGGGACAGGGGAGCTGGGGCTACGAGCAGTACTTC.

This rearrangement joins TRBV10-2 to TRBJ2-7, with 8 positions matching TRBD1. Germline-derived CDR1 and CDR2 are WSHSY and SAAADI. CDR3 length: 13 residues. With 6 bases clipped from V and 3 bases from J, the junction kept 4 bases outside the gene matches. DNA for the CDR3: TGCGCCAGCAGCGCCGGGACAGGCTACGAGCAGTACTTC. It codes for CASSAGTGYEQYF.

This chain connects TRBV7-9 to TRBJ1-2, with D possibly being TRBD1 (5 bases). The CDR3 covers 13 residues. V was trimmed by 5 bases and J by 3 bases, leaving 10 bases between them. Germline V gene data show CDR1 as SEHNR and CDR2 as FQNEAQ (reference sequence). CDR3 sequence: CASSPDSDYGYTF. The CDR3 DNA reads TGTGCCAGCAGCCCAGACAGTGACTATGGCTACACCTTC. Full variable domain (rest looked up from reference TRBV7-9 and TRBJ1-2): DTGVSQNPRHKITKRGQNVTFRCDPISEHNRLYWYRQTLGQGPEFLTYFQNEAQLEKSRLLSDRFSAERPKGSFSTLEIQRTEQGDSAMYLCASSPDSDYGYTFGSGTRLTVV.

The J gene is TRBJ2-3, the V gene TRBV5-1; D gene ambiguous. From germline, CDR1 is SGHRS and CDR2 YFSETQ. This CDR3 has 13 residues. V shed 1 base and J shed 3 bases, with 6 bases lying between them. CDR3 DNA: TGCGCCAGCAGCTTGTCAGGTACAGATACGCAGTATTTT. Amino acids: CASSLSGTDTQYF.

The rearrangement links TRBV7-2 to TRBJ1-5; TRBD1 agrees at 7 bases. From germline, CDR1 is SGHTA and CDR2 FQGNSA. V shed 2 bases and J 7 bases; nucleotides not matched to a gene: 5. The CDR3 consists of 14 residues. CDR3 region: CASSLTPGGQPQHF. DNA for the CDR3: TGTGCCAGCAGCTTAACGCCAGGGGGACAGCCCCAGCATTTT.

The chain combines TRBV29-1 with TRBJ2-1; 11 bases are a match to TRBD2. J was trimmed by 4 bases and V by 2 bases; bases with no gene match: 10. The CDR3 covers 17 residues. The germline V gene has CDR1 SQVTM and CDR2 ANQGSEA. The CDR3 is CSVEPRGLAGGYNEQFF. For the CDR3, the DNA is TGCAGCGTTGAACCGAGAGGGCTAGCGGGAGGATACAATGAGCAGTTCTTC.

The chain links TRBV19 to TRBJ1-6, with TRBD1 matching 7 bases. Germline CDR1 and CDR2: LNHDA and SQIVND (reference sequence). With V trimmed by 7 bases and J by 6 bases, 9 bases remained unmatched. This CDR3 contains 15 residues. CDR3 sequence: CASTVGQAGNSPLHF. CDR3 in DNA: TGTGCCAGTACCGTAGGACAGGCGGGTAATTCACCCCTCCACTTT.

The chain employs TRBV7-2 and TRBJ2-7, with D uncertain. CDR1 is SGHTA, CDR2 FQGNSA, per germline. Trimming cost V 5 bases and J 5 bases, with 16 bases left between them. The CDR3 sequence is 14 residues long. For the CDR3, the DNA is TGTGCCAGCAGCCCCTCTGCGCATGCCCACGAGCAGTACTTC. Translation: CASSPSAHAHEQYF. The full variable domain, rest sourced from reference TRBV7-2 and TRBJ2-7, is GAGVSQSPSNKVTEKGKDVELRCDPISGHTALYWYRQSLGQGLEFLIYFQGNSAPDKSGLPSDRFSAERTGGSVSTLTIQRTQQEDSAVYLCASSPSAHAHEQYFGPGTRLTVT.

In regard to this clone: At one end, the junction sequence differs from germline, possibly due to a read error. The rearrangement uses TRBV3-1 (or the pseudogene TRBV3-2) and TRBJ1-4; 7 bases are shared with TRBD1. The germline CDR1 and CDR2 sequences are LGHDT and YNNKEL (reference sequence). CDR3 length: 19 residues. The CDR3 spells CASSQAGSLSTGTNEKLFF. CDR3 sequence (DNA): TGTGCCAGCAGTCAAGCCGGGTCCTTATCGACAGGGACTAATGAAAAACTGTTTTTT.

DNA of the CDR3: TGTGCCAGCAGCTTCAATAGCGGGGCGATATACGAGCAGTACTTC. This encodes CASSFNSGAIYEQYF. The chain couples TRBV11-2 to TRBJ2-7; 8 nucleotides line up with TRBD2. Unmatched junction bases numbered 8, after V lost 3 bases and J lost 4 bases. The germline gives CDR1 SGHAT, CDR2 FQNNGV. CDR3 length: 15 residues.

The chain combines TRBV28 with TRBJ1-2; D may be TRBD1 (6 bases). CDR1 and CDR2 from the germline V gene are MDHEN and SYDVKM. Trimming shortened V by 1 base and J by 9 bases, and 12 bases separated the two germline ends. CDR3 size: 13 residues. The CDR3 protein is CASSLSGGESYTF. The DNA of the CDR3 is TGTGCCAGCAGTTTATCGGGGGGCGAGAGCTACACCTTC.

The gene calls are TRBV15 and TRBJ2-7, with TRBD1 matching over 7 bases. The V gene's germline CDR1 is LNHNV and CDR2 YYDKDF (reference sequence). The CDR3 contains 13 residues. With 8 bases clipped from V and 4 bases from J, the junction kept 8 bases outside the gene matches. The CDR3 nucleotides are TGTGCCACCCGTCGAACAGGGGATTACGAGCAGTACTTC. Its protein product is CATRRTGDYEQYF.

The J gene is TRBJ1-1, the V gene TRBV19; D might be TRBD1 (5 bases). Germline V gene sequence: CDR1 LNHDA, CDR2 SQIVND (reference sequence). The CDR3 has 15 amino acids. The germline V and J ends were trimmed by 2 bases and 0 bases, with 10 bases remaining between them. The CDR3 nucleotides are TGTGCCAGTAGTATAATCCCAGGGATGAACACTGAAGCTTTCTTT. It is translated as CASSIIPGMNTEAFF.

The chain links TRBV19 to TRBJ2-1, with 7 bases matching TRBD2. J was trimmed by 5 bases and V by 5 bases; bases with no gene match: 6. The CDR3 sequence is 14 residues long. Germline CDR1 is LNHDA and CDR2 is SQIVND (reference sequence). The CDR3 region has the DNA TGTGCCAGTAGTTCGGGAGGACTCCACAATGAGCAGTTCTTC. It is translated as CASSSGGLHNEQFF.

This clone was seen just once. The chain is built from TRBV24-1 and TRBJ2-1; 7 bases line up with TRBD2. The J segment lost 4 bases and the V segment lost 1 base, leaving 6 bases of the junction unmatched. This CDR3 is built from 16 residues. The V gene's germline CDR1 is KGHDR and CDR2 SFDVKD. The CDR3 is CATSDFSSGLYNEQFF. The CDR3 nucleotides are TGTGCCACCAGTGATTTTTCTAGCGGACTTTACAATGAGCAGTTCTTC.

The rearrangement joins TRBV5-5 to TRBJ2-1, with D perhaps TRBD1 (8 bases). This CDR3 comprises 15 residues. With 0 bases removed from V and 7 bases from J, the gap between germline ends came to 14 bases. Germline values: CDR1 SGHKS, CDR2 YYEKEE (reference sequence). CDR3 residues: CASSLVQGEGNEQFF. The CDR3 coding sequence is TGTGCCAGCAGCTTGGTACAGGGGGAGGGAAATGAGCAGTTCTTC.

The chain links TRBV19 to TRBJ2-3, with 7 bases identical to TRBD1. The V segment lost 4 bases and the J segment 7 bases; nucleotides outside the gene matches: 5. The CDR3 length is 13 residues. The germline V gene encodes CDR1 LNHDA and CDR2 SQIVND (reference sequence). CDR3 DNA sequence: TGTGCCAGTAGTACCGTGACAGGGCATACGCAGTATTTT. It specifies CASSTVTGHTQYF.

The chain has TRBV18 and TRBJ2-4; 7 bases agree with TRBD1. The CDR3 extends over 15 amino acids. Per the germline V gene, CDR1 is KGHSH and CDR2 is LQKENI. The trim removed 1 base at V and 3 bases at J, leaving 3 bases unmatched. The DNA of the CDR3 is TGTGCCAGCTCACCACAGTCAGGGGGCAAAAACATTCAGTACTTC. Translation gives CASSPQSGGKNIQYF.

The J gene is TRBJ1-1, the V gene TRBV7-9; TRBD1 might be the D (6 bases). Germline CDR1 reads SEHNR; CDR2 reads FQNEAQ (reference sequence). The V end was cut by 2 bases, the J end by 4 bases, with 11 bases between. The CDR3 totals 14 residues. CDR3 DNA sequence: TGTGCCAGCAGCTTACATCAGGGGAGCACTGAAGCTTTCTTT. The encoded protein is CASSLHQGSTEAFF.

This clone has only one observation. The V gene is TRBV10-3, the J gene TRBJ2-7; 10 bases are shared with TRBD2. V shed 10 bases and J 6 bases; nucleotides not matched to a gene: 9. The CDR3 has 13 amino acids. Germline lookup yields CDR1 ENHRY and CDR2 SYGVKD. The CDR3 loop is CATHPGTSVEQYF. The CDR3 bases are TGTGCCACCCATCCCGGGACTAGCGTCGAGCAGTACTTC.

The gene calls are TRBV28 and TRBJ2-2, with no clear D. CDR1 MDHEN and CDR2 SYDVKM come from the germline V gene. The V gene lost 3 bases and the J gene lost 6 bases, with 8 bases spanning the gap. The CDR3 runs to 13 residues. The CDR3: CASSFIGSGELFF. CDR3 nucleotide sequence: TGTGCCAGCAGTTTTATCGGGTCCGGGGAGCTGTTTTTT.

This clone is a singleton in its sample. The rearrangement links TRBV24-1 to TRBJ1-3; weak D call: TRBD1 (5 bases). V lost 5 bases, J lost 1 base, and 14 bases lay in between. Germline V gives CDR1 KGHDR, CDR2 SFDVKD. The CDR3 covers 16 residues. The CDR3 region has the DNA TGTGCCACCAGTGTTTTAGTGACAGTGTCTGGAAACACCATATATTTT. The encoded protein is CATSVLVTVSGNTIYF.

This CDR3 reads CASSLDRQGNEQFF. The CDR3 DNA follows: TGCGCCAGCAGCTTGGACCGGCAGGGCAATGAGCAGTTCTTC. The chain uses TRBV5-1 and TRBJ2-1; tentatively, D is TRBD1 (5 bases). Trimming cost V 0 bases and J 6 bases, with 10 bases left between them. Looked up from germline, CDR1 is SGHRS and CDR2 is YFSETQ. This CDR3 contains 14 residues.

The J gene is TRBJ2-6, the V gene TRBV28; no clear D. Trimming stripped 6 bases from V and 3 bases from J, with 27 bases between. This CDR3 region has 20 residues. Germline V gene sequence: CDR1 MDHEN, CDR2 SYDVKM. CDR3 nucleotides: TGTGCCAGCAGCCAAACCTCTGGCGGTGGAGCCCCTTTTGGGGCCAACGTCCTGACTTTC. It codes for CASSQTSGGGAPFGANVLTF.

In DNA, the CDR3 is TGTGCCAGCAGTTTATTGGGATACCGTAGGACTAGGGGCTCCTACGAGCAGTACTTC. Amino acids: CASSLLGYRRTRGSYEQYF. V usage is TRBV28 and J usage is TRBJ2-7; 7 positions agree with TRBD2. V shed 1 base, J shed 0 bases, and the junction held 15 bases outside the gene matches. The CDR3 spans 19 residues. CDR1 is MDHEN and CDR2 is SYDVKM in the germline V gene.

The gene calls are TRBV6-2 or TRBV6-3 and TRBJ1-4, with no clear D. This CDR3 is 15 amino acids long. Looked up from germline, CDR1 is MNHEY and CDR2 is SVGEGT. Trimming took 4 bases from V and 5 from J, leaving 14 bases between them. This CDR3 reads CASSSLQLKNEKLFF. CDR3 in DNA: TGTGCCAGCAGTTCCCTGCAGTTGAAGAATGAAAAACTGTTTTTT.